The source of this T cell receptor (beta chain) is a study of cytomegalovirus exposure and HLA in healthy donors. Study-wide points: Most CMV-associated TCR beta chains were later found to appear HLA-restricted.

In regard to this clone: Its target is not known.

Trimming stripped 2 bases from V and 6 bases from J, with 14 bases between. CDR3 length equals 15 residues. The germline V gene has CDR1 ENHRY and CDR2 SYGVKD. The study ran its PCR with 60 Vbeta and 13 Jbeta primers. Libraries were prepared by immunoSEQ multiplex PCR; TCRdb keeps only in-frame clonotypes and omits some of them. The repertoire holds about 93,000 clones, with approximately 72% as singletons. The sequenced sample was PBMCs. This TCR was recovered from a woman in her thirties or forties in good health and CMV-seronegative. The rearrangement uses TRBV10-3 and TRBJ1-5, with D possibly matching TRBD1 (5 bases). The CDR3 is CAISEPGRAGQPQHF. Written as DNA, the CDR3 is TGTGCCATCAGTGAGCCGGGCAGGGCAGGTCAGCCCCAGCATTTT.